This T cell receptor (beta chain) was profiled in a study of T-cell memory formation after mild COVID-19. Study details: TCR clusters were largely donor specific. Notes on the study in general: Unconfirmed was the SARS-CoV-2 specificity of second-wave clones that peaked on day 37. Clones that contracted clustered mainly in CM and EM if CD4+ and in EMRA if CD8+. Day 15 to 85 contracting clones showed balanced CD4/CD8; day 15 to 37 expanders favored CD4+.

Regarding this clonotype: The antigen remains unidentified.

This CDR3 spans 11 amino acids. Germline V gene lookup returns CDR1 DFQATT and CDR2 SNEGSKA (reference sequence). The V end lost 6 bases, the J end lost 5 bases, and 11 bases lay between the germline ends. TCRdb passed the 5' RACE reads through MiXCR, listing each CDR3 protein once. The sample lists about 560,000 distinct CDR3 sequences, roughly 21% occurring once. Sequencing was done on a sample of PBMCs or a T cell subset sorted from them (not recorded which). The receptor was isolated from an adult woman who had mild COVID-19 (a few samples of this study predate the infection). Cell type and time point are not known. V gene TRBV20-1 combines with J gene TRBJ2-7; D call uncertain. CDR3 in DNA: TGCAGTGCGAGTACAATAGACGAGCAGTACTTC. Translated: CSASTIDEQYF.